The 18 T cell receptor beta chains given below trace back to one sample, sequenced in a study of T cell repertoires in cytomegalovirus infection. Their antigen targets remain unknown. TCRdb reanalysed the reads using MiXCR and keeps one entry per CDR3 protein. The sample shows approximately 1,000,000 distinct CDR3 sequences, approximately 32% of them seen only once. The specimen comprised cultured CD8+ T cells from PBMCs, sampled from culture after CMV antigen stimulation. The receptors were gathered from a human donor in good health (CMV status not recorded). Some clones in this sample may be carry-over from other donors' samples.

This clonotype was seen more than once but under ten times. CDR3 residues: CASGLVLEAYNEQFF. The CDR3 DNA reads TGTGCTAGTGGTTTGGTACTAGAAGCCTACAATGAGCAGTTCTTC. The V and J genes are TRBV12-5 and TRBJ2-1, with a weak D call TRBD2 (5 bases). CDR3 length equals 15 residues. Trimming removed 0 bases at V and 2 bases at J, with 8 bases between. Looked up from germline, CDR1 is LGHNT and CDR2 is FRNRAP.

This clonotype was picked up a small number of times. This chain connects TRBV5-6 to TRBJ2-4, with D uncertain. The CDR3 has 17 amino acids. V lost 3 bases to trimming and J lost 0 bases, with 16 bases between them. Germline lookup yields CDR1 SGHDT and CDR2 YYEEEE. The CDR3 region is CASSSALGILAKNIQYF. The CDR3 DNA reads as TGTGCCAGCAGCTCCGCGTTAGGGATCCTAGCCAAAAACATTCAGTACTTC.

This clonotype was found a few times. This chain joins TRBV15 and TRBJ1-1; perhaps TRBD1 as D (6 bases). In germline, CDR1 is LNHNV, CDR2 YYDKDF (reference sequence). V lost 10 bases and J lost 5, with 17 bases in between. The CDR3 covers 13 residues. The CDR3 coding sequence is TGTGCCAGCGCGACAGGCCCTTCAACTGAAGCTTTCTTT. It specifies CASATGPSTEAFF.

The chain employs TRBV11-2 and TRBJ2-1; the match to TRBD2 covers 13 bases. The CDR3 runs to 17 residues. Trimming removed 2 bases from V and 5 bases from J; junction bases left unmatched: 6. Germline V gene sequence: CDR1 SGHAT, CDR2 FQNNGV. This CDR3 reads CASSLPWGLAGNNEQFF. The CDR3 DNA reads TGTGCCAGCAGCTTACCGTGGGGACTAGCGGGAAACAATGAGCAGTTCTTC.

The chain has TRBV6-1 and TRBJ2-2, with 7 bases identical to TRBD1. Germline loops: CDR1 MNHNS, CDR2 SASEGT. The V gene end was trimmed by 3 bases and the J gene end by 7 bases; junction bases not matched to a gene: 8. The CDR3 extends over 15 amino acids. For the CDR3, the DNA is TGTGCCAGCAGTGATAACCGACAGGGATTCGGGGAGCTGTTTTTT. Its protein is CASSDNRQGFGELFF.

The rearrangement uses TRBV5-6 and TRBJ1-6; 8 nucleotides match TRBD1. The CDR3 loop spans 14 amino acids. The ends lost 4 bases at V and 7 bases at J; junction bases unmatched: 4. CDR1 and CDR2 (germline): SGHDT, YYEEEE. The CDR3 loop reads CASSLGQANSPLHF. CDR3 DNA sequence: TGTGCCAGCAGCCTGGGACAGGCGAATTCACCCCTCCACTTT.

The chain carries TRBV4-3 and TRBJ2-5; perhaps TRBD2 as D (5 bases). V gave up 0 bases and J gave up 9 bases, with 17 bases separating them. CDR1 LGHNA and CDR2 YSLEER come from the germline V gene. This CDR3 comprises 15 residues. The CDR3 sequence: CASSQDVQGRWPQYF. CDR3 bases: TGCGCCAGCAGCCAAGACGTCCAAGGGAGATGGCCCCAGTACTTC.

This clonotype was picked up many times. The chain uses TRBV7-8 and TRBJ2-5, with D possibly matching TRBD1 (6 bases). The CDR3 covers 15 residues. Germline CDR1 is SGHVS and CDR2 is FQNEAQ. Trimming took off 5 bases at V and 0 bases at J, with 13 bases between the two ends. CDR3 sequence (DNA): TGTGCCAGCAGCCCAAACAGGGAGTACCAAGAGACCCAGTACTTC. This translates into CASSPNREYQETQYF.

The CDR3 sequence is CASGWTGEQYF. The CDR3 coding sequence is TGTGCCAGCGGATGGACAGGCGAGCAGTACTTC. The chain is built from TRBV6-6 and TRBJ2-7, with 7 bases that match TRBD1. Trimming removed 8 bases from V and 6 bases from J; junction bases left unmatched: 4. This CDR3 has 11 amino acids. CDR1 and CDR2 from the germline V gene are MNHNY and SVGAGI (reference sequence).

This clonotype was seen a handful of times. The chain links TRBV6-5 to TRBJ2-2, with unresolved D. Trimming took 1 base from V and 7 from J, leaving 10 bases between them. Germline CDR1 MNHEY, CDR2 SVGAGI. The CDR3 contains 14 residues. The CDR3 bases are TGTGCCAGCAGTTACTATGACGCTAGCGGGGAGCTGTTTTTT. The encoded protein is CASSYYDASGELFF.

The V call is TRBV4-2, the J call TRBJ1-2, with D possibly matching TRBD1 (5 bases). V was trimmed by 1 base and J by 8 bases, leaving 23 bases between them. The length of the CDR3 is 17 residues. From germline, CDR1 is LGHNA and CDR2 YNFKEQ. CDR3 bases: TGTGCCAGCAGCCAAGCTGGGACTTCAGAGCCCCCCGGCGGCTACACCTTC. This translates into CASSQAGTSEPPGGYTF.

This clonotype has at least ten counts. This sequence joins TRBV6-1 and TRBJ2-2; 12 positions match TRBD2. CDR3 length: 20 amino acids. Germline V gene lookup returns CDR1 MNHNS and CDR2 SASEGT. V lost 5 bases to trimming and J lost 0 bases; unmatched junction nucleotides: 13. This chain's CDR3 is CASSFPRTSGVSSNTGELFF. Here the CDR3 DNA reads TGTGCCAGCAGTTTCCCCCGGACTAGCGGGGTGAGCTCGAACACCGGGGAGCTGTTTTTT.

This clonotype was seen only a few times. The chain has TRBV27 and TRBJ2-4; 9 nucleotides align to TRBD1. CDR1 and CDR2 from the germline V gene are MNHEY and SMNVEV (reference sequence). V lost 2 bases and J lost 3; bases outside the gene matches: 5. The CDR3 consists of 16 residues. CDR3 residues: CASSLRTGEDKNIQYF. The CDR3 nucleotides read TGTGCCAGCAGTTTACGGACAGGGGAGGACAAAAACATTCAGTACTTC.

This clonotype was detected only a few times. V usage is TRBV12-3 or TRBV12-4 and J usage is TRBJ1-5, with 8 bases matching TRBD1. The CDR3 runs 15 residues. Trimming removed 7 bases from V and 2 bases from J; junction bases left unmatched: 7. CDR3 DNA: TGTGCCAGCACCGAGGACAGGGAGGGCAATCAGCCCCAGCATTTT. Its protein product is CASTEDREGNQPQHF.

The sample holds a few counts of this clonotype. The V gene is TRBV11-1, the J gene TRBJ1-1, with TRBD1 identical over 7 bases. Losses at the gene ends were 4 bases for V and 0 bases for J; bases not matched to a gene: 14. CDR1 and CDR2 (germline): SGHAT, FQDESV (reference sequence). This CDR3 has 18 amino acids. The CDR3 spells CASSWNPETGNMNTEAFF. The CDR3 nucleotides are TGTGCCAGCAGCTGGAACCCCGAGACAGGGAACATGAACACTGAAGCTTTCTTT.

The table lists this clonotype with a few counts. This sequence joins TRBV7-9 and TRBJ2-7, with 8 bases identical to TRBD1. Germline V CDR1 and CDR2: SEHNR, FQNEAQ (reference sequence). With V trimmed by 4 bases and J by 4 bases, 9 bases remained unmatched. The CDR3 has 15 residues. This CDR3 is CASSSPVQGVYEQYV. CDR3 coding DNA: TGTGCCAGCAGCTCGCCCGTACAGGGGGTTTACGAGCAGTACGTC.

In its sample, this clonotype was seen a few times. The CDR3 DNA sequence: TGTGCCAGCAGCCCACAGGGGGCCGTGACTGAAGCTTTCTTT. Its protein is CASSPQGAVTEAFF. The genes are TRBV7-9 and TRBJ1-1, with 9 bases matching TRBD1. The length of the CDR3 is 14 residues. Germline CDR1 reads SEHNR; CDR2 reads FQNEAQ (reference sequence). After removal of 5 bases from V and 5 bases from J, the junction contained 6 bases not matched to a gene. The full variable domain, with the rest looked up from reference TRBV7-9 and TRBJ1-1, is DTGVSQNPRHKITKRGQNVTFRCDPISEHNRLYWYRQTLGQGPEFLTYFQNEAQLEKSRLLSDRFSAERPKGSFSTLEIQRTEQGDSAMYLCASSPQGAVTEAFFGQGTRLTVV.

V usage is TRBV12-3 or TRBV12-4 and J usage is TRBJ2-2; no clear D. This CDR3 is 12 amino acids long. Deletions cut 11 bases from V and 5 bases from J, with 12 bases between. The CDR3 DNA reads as TGTGCCGGCCGGCATATGACCGGGGAGCTGTTTTTT. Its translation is CAGRHMTGELFF.